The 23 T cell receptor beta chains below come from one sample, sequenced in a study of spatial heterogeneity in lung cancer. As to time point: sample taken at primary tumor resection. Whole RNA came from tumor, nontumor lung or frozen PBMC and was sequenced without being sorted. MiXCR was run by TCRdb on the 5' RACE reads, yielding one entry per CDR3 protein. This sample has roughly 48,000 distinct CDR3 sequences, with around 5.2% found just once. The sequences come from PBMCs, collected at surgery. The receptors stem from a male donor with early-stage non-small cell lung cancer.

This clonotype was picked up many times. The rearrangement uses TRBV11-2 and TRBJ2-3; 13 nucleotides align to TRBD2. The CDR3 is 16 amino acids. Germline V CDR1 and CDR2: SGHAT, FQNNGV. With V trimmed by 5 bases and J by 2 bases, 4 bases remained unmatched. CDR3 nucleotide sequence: TGTGCCAGCAGCCGTGGACTAGCGGGGGCCACAGATACGCAGTATTTT. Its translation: CASSRGLAGATDTQYF.

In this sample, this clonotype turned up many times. CDR3 sequence reads: CASTVTPLAGNEQFF. CDR3 nucleotide sequence: TGCGCCAGCACCGTGACCCCCCTAGCTGGTAATGAGCAGTTCTTC. The V and J genes are TRBV5-1 and TRBJ2-1; a weak D match, TRBD2 (5 bases). The germline gives CDR1 SGHRS, CDR2 YFSETQ. This CDR3 is built from 15 residues. The germline V and J ends were trimmed by 6 bases and 7 bases, with 20 bases remaining between them.

The CDR3 reads CSALDSGEVSEQFF. As DNA, the CDR3 is TGCAGTGCCCTAGACTCGGGAGAGGTTAGTGAGCAGTTCTTC. The gene calls are TRBV20-1 and TRBJ2-1; a weak D match, TRBD2 (6 bases). This CDR3 has 14 amino acids. Trimming left V 6 bases short and J 9 bases short, with 21 bases between. Germline values: CDR1 DFQATT, CDR2 SNEGSKA (reference sequence).

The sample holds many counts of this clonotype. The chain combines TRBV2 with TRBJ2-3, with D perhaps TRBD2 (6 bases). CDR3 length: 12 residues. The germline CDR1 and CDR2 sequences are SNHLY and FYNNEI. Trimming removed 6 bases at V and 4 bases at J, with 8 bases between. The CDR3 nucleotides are TGTGCCAGCAGAAGGGAGGCAGATACGCAGTATTTT. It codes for CASRREADTQYF.

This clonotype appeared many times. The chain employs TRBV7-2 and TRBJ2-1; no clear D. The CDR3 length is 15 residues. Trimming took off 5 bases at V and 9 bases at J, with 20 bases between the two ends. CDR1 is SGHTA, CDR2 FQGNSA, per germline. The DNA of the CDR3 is TGTGCCAGCAGCCCCCCTCTAGGGTTTCTGGGTGAGCAGTTCTTC. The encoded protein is CASSPPLGFLGEQFF.

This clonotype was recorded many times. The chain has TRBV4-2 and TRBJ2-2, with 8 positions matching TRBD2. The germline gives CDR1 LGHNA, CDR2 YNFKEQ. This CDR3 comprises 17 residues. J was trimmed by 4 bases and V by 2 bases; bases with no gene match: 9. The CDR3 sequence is CASSQRPSGRGTGELFF. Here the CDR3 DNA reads TGTGCCAGCAGCCAACGACCTAGCGGGCGGGGCACCGGGGAGCTGTTTTTT.

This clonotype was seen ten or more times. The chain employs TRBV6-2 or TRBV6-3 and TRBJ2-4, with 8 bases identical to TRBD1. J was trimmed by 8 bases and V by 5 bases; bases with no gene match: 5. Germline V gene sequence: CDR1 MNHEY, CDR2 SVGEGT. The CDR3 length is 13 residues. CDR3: CASSADRAYIQYF. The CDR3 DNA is TGTGCCAGCAGTGCGGACAGGGCGTACATTCAGTACTTC.

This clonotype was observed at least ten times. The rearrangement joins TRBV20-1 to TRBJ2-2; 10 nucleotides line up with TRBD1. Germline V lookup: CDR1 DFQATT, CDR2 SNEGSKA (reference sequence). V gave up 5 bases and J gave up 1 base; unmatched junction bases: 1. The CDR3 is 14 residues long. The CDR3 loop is CSARTGGNTGELFF. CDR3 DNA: TGCAGTGCTCGGACAGGGGGGAACACCGGGGAGCTGTTTTTT.

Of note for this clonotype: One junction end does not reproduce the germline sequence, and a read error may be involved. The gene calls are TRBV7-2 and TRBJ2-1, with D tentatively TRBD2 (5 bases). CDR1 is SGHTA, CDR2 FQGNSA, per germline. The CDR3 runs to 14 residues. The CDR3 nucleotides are TGTGCCAGCAGCCCCGGGGTCCAGCGCCCGACCGTGAGCTTC. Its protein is CASSPGVQRPTVSF.

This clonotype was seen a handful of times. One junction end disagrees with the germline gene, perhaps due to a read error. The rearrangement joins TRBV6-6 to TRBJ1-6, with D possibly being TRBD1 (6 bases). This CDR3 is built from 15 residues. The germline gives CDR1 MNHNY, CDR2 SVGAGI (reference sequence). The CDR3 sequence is CASSPPAGANSPLSF. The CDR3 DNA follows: TGTGCCAGCAGTCCCCCCGCGGGGGCGAATTCACCCCTCTCCTTT.

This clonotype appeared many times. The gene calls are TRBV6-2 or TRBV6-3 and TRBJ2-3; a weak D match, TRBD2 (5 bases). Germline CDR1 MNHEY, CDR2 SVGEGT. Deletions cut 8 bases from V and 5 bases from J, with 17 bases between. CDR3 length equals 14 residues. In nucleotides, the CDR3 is TGTGCCAGCTCAGCAAGGAAGAGCGGAGATACGCAGTATTTT. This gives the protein CASSARKSGDTQYF.

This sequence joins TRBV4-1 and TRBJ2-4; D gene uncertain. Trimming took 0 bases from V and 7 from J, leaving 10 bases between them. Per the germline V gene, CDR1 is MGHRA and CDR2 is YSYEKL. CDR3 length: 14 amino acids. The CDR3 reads CASSQDPQMNIQYF. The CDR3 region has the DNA TGCGCCAGCAGCCAAGATCCCCAGATGAACATTCAGTACTTC.

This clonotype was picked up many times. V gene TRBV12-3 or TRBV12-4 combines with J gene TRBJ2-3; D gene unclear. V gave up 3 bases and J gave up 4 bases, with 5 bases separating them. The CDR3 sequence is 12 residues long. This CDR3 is CASSFAPDTQYF. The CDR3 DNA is TGTGCCAGCAGTTTTGCCCCAGATACGCAGTATTTT.

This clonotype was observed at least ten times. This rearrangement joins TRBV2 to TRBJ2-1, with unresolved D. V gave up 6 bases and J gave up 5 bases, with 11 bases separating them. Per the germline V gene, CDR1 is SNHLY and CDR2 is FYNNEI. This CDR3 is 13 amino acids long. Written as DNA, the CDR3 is TGTGCCAGCAGCCCTTTGACGGACAATGAGCAGTTCTTC. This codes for CASSPLTDNEQFF.

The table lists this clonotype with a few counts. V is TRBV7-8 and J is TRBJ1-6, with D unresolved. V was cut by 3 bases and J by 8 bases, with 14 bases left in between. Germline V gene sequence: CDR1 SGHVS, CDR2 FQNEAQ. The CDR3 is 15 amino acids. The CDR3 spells CASSFQRSGDSPLHF. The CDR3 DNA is TGTGCCAGCAGCTTTCAGAGGTCCGGCGATTCACCCCTCCACTTT.

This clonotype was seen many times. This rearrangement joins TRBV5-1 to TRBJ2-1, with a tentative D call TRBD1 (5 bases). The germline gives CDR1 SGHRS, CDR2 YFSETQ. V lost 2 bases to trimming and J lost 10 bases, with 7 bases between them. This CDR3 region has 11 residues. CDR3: CASSLNREQFF. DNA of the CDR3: TGCGCCAGCAGCTTAAACAGGGAGCAGTTCTTC. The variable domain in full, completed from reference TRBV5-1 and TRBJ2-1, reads KAGVTQTPRYLIKTRGQQVTLSCSPISGHRSVSWYQQTPGQGLQFLFEYFSETQRNKGNFPGRFSGRQFSNSRSEMNVSTLELGDSALYLCASSLNREQFFGPGTRLTVL.

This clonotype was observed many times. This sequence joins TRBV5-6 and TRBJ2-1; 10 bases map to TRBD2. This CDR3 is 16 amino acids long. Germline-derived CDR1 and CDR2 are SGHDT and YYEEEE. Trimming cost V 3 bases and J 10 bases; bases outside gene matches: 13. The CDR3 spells CASSYLSGRAFHEQFF. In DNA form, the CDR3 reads TGTGCCAGCAGCTATTTAAGCGGGAGGGCCTTCCACGAGCAGTTCTTC.

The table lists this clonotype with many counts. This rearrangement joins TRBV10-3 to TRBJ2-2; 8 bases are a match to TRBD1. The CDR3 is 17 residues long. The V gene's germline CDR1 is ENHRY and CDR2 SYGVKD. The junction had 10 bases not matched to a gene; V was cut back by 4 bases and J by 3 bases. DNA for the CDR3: TGTGCCATCAGTGCGGCAGGGGGCCGGTCGTACACCGGGGAGCTGTTTTTT. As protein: CAISAAGGRSYTGELFF.

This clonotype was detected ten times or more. As DNA, the CDR3 is TGTGCCAGCAGTATTGTCGGACGGTCAGAGGCTTTCTTT. Its protein is CASSIVGRSEAFF. The chain joins TRBV28 to TRBJ1-1; D remains ambiguous. Germline lookup yields CDR1 MDHEN and CDR2 SYDVKM. The V end lost 5 bases, the J end lost 11 bases, and 18 bases lay between the germline ends. CDR3 length: 13 amino acids.

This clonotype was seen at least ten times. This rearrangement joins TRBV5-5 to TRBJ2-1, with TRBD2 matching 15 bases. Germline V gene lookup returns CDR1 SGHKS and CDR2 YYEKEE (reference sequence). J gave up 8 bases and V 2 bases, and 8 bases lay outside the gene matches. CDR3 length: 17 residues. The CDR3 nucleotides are TGTGCCAGCAGCTTCGGACTAGCGGGAGGGCCTTTCGATGAGCAGTTCTTC. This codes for CASSFGLAGGPFDEQFF.

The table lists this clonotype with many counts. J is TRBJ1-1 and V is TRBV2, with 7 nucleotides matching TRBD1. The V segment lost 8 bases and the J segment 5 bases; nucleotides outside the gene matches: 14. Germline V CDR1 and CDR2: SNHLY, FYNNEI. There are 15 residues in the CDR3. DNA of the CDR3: TGTGCCAGCTCGGGTCGAGCAGGGGGTAAAACTGAAGCTTTCTTT. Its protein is CASSGRAGGKTEAFF.

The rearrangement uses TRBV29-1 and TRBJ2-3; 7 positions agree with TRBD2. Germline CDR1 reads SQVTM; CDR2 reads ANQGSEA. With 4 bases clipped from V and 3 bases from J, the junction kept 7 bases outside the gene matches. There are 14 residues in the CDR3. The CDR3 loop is CSVGLTGGTDTQYF. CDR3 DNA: TGCAGCGTTGGACTAACGGGAGGTACAGATACGCAGTATTTT.

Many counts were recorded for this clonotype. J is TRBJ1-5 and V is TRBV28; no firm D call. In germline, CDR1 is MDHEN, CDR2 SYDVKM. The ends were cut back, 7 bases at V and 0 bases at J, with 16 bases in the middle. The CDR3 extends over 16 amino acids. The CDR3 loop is CASNPPGIYSNQPQHF. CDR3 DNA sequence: TGTGCCAGCAACCCCCCGGGGATATATAGCAATCAGCCCCAGCATTTT.